This T cell receptor beta chain derives from a study of blood T cell repertoires in COVID-19. At the level of the study: The origin of the acute and convalescent COVID-19 samples was the United States, Italy and Spain. T cells, B-cell-depleted T cells, or PBMCs supplied cDNA or gDNA.

Original analysis: Amplified reference gene primers provided the basis for estimating nucleated cell counts. Produced via immunoSEQ multiplex PCR; TCRdb's table is partial and in-frame only. From that table come the V and J calls and clone size; the DNA was used to work out D and trimming. The sample holds nearly 90,000 clones, around 90% seen once. Followed longitudinally, the Seattle patients had been enrolled during active infection. The CDR3 runs to 13 residues. Trimming removed 2 bases from V and 2 bases from J, with 10 bases in between. CDR1 and CDR2 from the germline V gene are SQVTM and ANQGSEA.

The rearrangement links TRBV29-1 to TRBJ2-7; tentatively, D is TRBD1 (6 bases). This receptor was obtained from a man younger than 35 with COVID-19, enrolled during active disease. Sequenced input: peripheral blood. CDR3 bases: TGCAGCGTTGAAACAGGGAACGCCTACGAGCAGTACTTC. Translated, it gives CSVETGNAYEQYF.